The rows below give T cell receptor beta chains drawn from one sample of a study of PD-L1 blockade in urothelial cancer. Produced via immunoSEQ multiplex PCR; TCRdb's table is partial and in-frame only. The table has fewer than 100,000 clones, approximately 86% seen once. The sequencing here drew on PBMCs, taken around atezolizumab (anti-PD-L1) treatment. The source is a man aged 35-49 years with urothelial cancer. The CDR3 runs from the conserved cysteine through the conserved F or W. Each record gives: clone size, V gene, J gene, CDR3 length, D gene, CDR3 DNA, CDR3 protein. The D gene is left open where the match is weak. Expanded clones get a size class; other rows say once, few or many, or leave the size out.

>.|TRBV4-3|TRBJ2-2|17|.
TGCGCCAGCAGCCAAGGCCGGACGTCAAGGGGCACCGGGGAGCTGTTTTTT
CASSQGRTSRGTGELFF
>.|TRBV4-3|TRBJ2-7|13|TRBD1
TGCGCCAGCAGCCCGGACAGGAAGTACGAGCAGTACTTC
CASSPDRKYEQYF
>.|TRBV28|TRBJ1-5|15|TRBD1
TGTGCCAGCAGTGGGCTACAGGGGGCTTATCAGCCCCAGCATTTT
CASSGLQGAYQPQHF
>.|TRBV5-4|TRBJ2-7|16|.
TGTGCCAGCAGCGGTCGGGGGGCTTTAAGCTCCTACGAGCAGTACTTC
CASSGRGALSSYEQYF
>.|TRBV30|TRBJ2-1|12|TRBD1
TGTGCCTCGGGACAGCTATACAATGAGCAGTTCTTC
CASGQLYNEQFF
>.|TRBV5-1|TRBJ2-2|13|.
TGCGCCAGCAGCTTGGAGCTAACCGGGGAGCTGTTTTTT
CASSLELTGELFF
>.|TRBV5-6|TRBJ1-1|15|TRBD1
TGTGCCAGCAGTATCAAGTGGACAGGGGATGATAAAGCTTTCTTT
CASSIKWTGDDKAFF
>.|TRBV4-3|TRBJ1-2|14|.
TGCGCCAGCAGCCAAACGGACAGTAACTATGGCTACACCTTC
CASSQTDSNYGYTF
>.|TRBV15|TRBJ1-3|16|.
TGTGCCACCAGCCGTAGGGGGGGCAACTCTGGAAACACCATATATTTT
CATSRRGGNSGNTIYF
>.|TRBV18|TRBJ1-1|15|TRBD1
TGTGCCAGCTCACCTCCCGGGACAGGGGTTACTGAAGCTTTCTTT
CASSPPGTGVTEAFF
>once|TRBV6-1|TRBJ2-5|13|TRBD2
TGTGCCAGCAGACGGAGCGGGGGGGAGACCCAGTACTTC
CASRRSGGETQYF
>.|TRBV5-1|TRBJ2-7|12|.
TGCGCCAGCAGCCTGGTTTCGTACGAGCAGTACTTC
CASSLVSYEQYF
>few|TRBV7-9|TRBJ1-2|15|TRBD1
TGTGCCAGCAGCTTAGGAAGACAGGGGAAGCCTGGCTACACCTTC
CASSLGRQGKPGYTF
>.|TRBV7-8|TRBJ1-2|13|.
TGTGCCCAGCGGCAACTGCTTGTGAGTGGCTACACCTTC
CAQRQLLVSGYTF
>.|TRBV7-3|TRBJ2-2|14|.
TGTGCCAGCAGCCCGGGACTTCGAACCGGGGAGCTGTTTTTT
CASSPGLRTGELFF
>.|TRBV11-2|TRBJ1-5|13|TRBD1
TGTGCCAGCAGCTCACAGGGGGCTCAGCCCCAGCATTTT
CASSSQGAQPQHF
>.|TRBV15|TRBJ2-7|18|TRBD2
TGTGCCACCAGCAGAGATCCGGGACTAGCGGGAGGGTCCTACGAGCAGTACTTC
CATSRDPGLAGGSYEQYF
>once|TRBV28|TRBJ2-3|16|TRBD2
TGTGCCAGCAGTTCAGGACTAGCGGGAGTCACAGATACGCAGTATTTT
CASSSGLAGVTDTQYF
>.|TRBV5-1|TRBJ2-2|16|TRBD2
TGCGCCAGCAGCCCAAATAGCGGGAGGGGGGCCGGGGAGCTGTTTTTT
CASSPNSGRGAGELFF
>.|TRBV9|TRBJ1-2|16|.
TGTGCCAGCAGAGGTTTGACAGGCGACGAAAACTATGGCTACACCTTC
CASRGLTGDENYGYTF
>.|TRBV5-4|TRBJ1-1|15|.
TGTGCCAGCAGCCCACGGGGGGCAACGAACACTGAAGCTTTCTTT
CASSPRGATNTEAFF
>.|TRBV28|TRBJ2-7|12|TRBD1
TGTGCCAGCAGTCGACAGGGTGTCGAGCAGTACTTC
CASSRQGVEQYF
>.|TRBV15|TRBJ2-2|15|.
TGTGCCACCAGCAAGGCTCGAGGTTTGGGCGGGGAGCTGTTTTTT
CATSKARGLGGELFF
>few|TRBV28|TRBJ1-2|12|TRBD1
TGTGCCGTCCAGACAGGGGGCAGGGGCTACACCTTC
CAVQTGGRGYTF
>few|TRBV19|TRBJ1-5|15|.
TGTGCCAGTAGTTTACAGCCGACTAGCAATCAGCCCCAGCATTTT
CASSLQPTSNQPQHF
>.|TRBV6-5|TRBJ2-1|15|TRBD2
TGTGCCAGCAGCGCGCCTAGCGGGGCTAACAATGAGCAGTTCTTC
CASSAPSGANNEQFF
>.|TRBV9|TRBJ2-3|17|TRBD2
TGTGCCAGCAGCCTAGGGACTAGCGGGAGCCGGGCAGATACGCAGTATTTT
CASSLGTSGSRADTQYF
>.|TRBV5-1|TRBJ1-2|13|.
TGCGCCAGCAGCTTCGGAGAGAACTATGGCTACACCTTC
CASSFGENYGYTF
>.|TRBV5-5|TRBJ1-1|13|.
TGTGCCAGCAGCTGGACGGGAGGCGGTGAAGCTTTCTTT
CASSWTGGGEAFF
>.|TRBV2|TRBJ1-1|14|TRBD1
TGTGCCCGAGGACAGGGGCCTATGAACACTGAAGCTTTCTTT
CARGQGPMNTEAFF
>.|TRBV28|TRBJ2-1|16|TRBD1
TGTGCCAGCAGTCCCCTCCGGGACAGGGGTAGTAATGAGCAGTTCTTC
CASSPLRDRGSNEQFF
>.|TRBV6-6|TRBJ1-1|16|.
TGTGCCAGCAGTTACGAGGCGGTGGGAGTGAACACTGAAGCTTTCTTT
CASSYEAVGVNTEAFF
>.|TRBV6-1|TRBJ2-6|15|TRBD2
TGTGCCAGCAACCGGGGAGGGACTGGGGCCAACGTCCTGACTTTC
CASNRGGTGANVLTF
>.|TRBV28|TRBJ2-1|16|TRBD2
TGTGCCAGCAGTTCCGAGACTAGCGGGAGTTGGAATGAGCAGTTCTTC
CASSSETSGSWNEQFF
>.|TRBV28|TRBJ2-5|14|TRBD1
TGTGCCAGCAGTGGGAACAGGGGTAGCGAGACCCAGTACTTC
CASSGNRGSETQYF
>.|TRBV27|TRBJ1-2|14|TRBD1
TGTGCCAGCAGCCTACTCGGGACAGGTTATGGCTACACCTTC
CASSLLGTGYGYTF
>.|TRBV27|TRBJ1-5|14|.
TGTGCCAGCACCCCCCCCCGGGGATATCAGCCCCAGCATTTT
CASTPPRGYQPQHF
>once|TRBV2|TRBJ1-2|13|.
TGTGCCAGCAGTGAGAGACAGATCTATGGCTACACCTTC
CASSERQIYGYTF
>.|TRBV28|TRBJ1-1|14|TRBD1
TGTGCCAGCAGTTTAGGGACAGAACTCACTGAAGCTTTCTTT
CASSLGTELTEAFF
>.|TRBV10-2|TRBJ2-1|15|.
TGCGCCAGCAGGGGGGCCGGGACGGGAAACAATGAGCAGTTCTTC
CASRGAGTGNNEQFF
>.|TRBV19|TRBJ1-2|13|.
TGTGCCAGTAGTATAACGGGGGAAAGGGGCTACACCTTC
CASSITGERGYTF
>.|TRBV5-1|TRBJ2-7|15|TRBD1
TGCGCCAGCGGGACAGGGGCGCCCCCCGCGTACGAGCAGTACTTC
CASGTGAPPAYEQYF
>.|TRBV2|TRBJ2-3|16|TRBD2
TGTGCCAGCAGTGGAATGCGGGAGCTTCAGGCAGATACGCAGTATTTT
CASSGMRELQADTQYF
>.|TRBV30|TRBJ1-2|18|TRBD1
TGTGCCTGGAGTGTACGACAGGTGGACAGGGGAGTCGGCTATGGCTACACCTTC
CAWSVRQVDRGVGYGYTF
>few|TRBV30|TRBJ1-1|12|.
TGTGCCTGGAAGGGGCGGAACACTGAAGCTTTCTTT
CAWKGRNTEAFF
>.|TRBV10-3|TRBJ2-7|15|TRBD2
TGTGCCATCAGTGAGTGGATAGCGGGGGACTACGAGCAGTACTTC
CAISEWIAGDYEQYF
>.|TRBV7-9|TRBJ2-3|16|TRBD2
TGTGCCAGCAGCTTAGGGGCGGGGGGGGTCACAGATACGCAGTATTTT
CASSLGAGGVTDTQYF
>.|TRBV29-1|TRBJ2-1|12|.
TGCAGCGTCGCGCTAGGTTTCAATGAGCAGTTCTTC
CSVALGFNEQFF
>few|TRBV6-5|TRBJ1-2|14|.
TGTGCCAGCAGTTACGGTGGGGGGAGCTATGGCTACACCTTC
CASSYGGGSYGYTF